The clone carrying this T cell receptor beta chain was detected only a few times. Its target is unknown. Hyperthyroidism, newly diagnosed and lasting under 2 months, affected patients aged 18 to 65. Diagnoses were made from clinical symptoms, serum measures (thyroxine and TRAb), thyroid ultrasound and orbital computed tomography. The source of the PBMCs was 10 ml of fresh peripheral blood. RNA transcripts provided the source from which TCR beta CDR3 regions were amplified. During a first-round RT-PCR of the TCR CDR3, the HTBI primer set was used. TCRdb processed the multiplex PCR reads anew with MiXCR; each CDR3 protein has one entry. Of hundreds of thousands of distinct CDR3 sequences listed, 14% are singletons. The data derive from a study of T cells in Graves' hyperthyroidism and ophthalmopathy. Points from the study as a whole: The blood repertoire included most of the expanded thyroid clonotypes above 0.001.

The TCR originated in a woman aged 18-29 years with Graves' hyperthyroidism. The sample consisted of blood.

DNA of the CDR3: TGTGCCAGCAGCTTGGAGTACACTGAAGCTTTCTTT. This encodes CASSLEYTEAFF. The V call is TRBV5-5, the J call TRBJ1-1, with unresolved D. CDR1 is SGHKS, CDR2 YYEKEE, per germline (reference sequence). This CDR3 region has 12 residues. V was shortened by 0 bases and J by 3 bases, with 3 bases between the two germline ends.